The present TCR beta chain was sequenced within a study of cytomegalovirus exposure and HLA in healthy donors. Findings and limits, study-wide: Confirmation in vitro established that three CMV-associated chains were specific for CMV antigens. An analysis was carried out at a later point. It showed that HLA-associated TCR beta chains were more clonally expanded than equally common non-associated chains. Presence/absence analyses treated sequencing depth as roughly uniform across donors. A later analysis linked a missense DCLRE1C variant to TCR beta V- and J-gene trimming.

With V trimmed by 0 bases and J by 3 bases, 12 bases remained unmatched. The CDR3 totals 18 residues. Both 60 Vbeta primers and 13 Jbeta primers went into the PCR. The table came from immunoSEQ multiplex PCR; TCRdb's copy has only in-frame clones and leaves some out. The sample yields 150,000 or so clones, more than 65% seen once. This clone was picked up one time. Its specificity is unknown. This chain connects TRBV5-3 to TRBJ2-1; 7 bases agree with TRBD2. TRBV5-3 is filed as an ORF, its function uncertain. Sequenced sample: PBMCs. This TCR came from a man in his fifties in good health and CMV-seropositive. The CDR3: CARSLGRGSGGDYNEQFF. The DNA of the CDR3 is TGTGCCAGAAGCTTGGGCCGGGGATCGGGAGGAGACTACAATGAGCAGTTCTTC.